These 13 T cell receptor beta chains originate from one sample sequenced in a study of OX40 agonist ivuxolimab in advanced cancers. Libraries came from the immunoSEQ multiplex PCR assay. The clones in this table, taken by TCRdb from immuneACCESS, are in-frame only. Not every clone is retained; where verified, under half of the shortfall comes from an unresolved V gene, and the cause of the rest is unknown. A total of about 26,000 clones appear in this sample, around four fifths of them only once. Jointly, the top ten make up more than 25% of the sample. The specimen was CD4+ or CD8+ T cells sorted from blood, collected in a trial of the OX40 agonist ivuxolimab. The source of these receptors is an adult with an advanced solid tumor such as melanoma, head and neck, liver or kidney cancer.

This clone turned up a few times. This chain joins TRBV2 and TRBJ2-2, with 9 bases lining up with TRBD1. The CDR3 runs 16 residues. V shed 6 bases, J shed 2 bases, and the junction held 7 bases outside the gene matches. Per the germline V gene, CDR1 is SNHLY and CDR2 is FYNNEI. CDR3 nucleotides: TGTGCCAGCAGGCCTACAGGGGGCTACAACACCGGGGAGCTGTTTTTT. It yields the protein CASRPTGGYNTGELFF.

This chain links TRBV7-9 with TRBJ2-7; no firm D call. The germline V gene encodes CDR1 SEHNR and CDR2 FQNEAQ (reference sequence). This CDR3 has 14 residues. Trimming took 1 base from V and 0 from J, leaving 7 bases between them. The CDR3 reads CASSLVGISYEQYF. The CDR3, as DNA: TGTGCCAGCAGCTTAGTTGGGATCTCCTACGAGCAGTACTTC.

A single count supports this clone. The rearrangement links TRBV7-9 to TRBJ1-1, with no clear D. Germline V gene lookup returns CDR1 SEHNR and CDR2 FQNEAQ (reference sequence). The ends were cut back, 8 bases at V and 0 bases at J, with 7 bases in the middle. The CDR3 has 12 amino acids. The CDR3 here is CASDGLNTEAFF. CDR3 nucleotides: TGTGCCAGCGACGGATTGAACACTGAAGCTTTCTTT.

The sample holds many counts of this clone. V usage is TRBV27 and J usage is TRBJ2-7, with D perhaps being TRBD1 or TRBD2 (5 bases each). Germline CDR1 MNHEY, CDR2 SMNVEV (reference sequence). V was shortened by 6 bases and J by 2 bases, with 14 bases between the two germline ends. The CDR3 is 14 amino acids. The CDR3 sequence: CASSSGTETYEQYF. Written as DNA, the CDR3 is TGTGCCAGCAGCTCCGGGACGGAAACCTACGAGCAGTACTTC.

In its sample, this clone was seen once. In nucleotides, the CDR3 is TGTGCCAGTTCTTCTATGGATGAGCAGTTCTTC. Translated: CASSSMDEQFF. The genes are TRBV6-5 and TRBJ2-1; D ambiguous. The CDR3 loop spans 11 amino acids. Germline lookup yields CDR1 MNHEY and CDR2 SVGAGI. Trimming cost V 9 bases and J 8 bases, with 11 bases left between them.

This chain's CDR3 is CASSEETVLAGWSYNEQFF. For the CDR3, the DNA is TGTGCCAGCAGTGAAGAGACGGTACTAGCGGGATGGTCCTACAATGAGCAGTTCTTC. V gene TRBV2 combines with J gene TRBJ2-1; 10 bases fit TRBD2. The CDR3 extends over 19 amino acids. With V trimmed by 1 base and J by 1 base, 10 bases remained unmatched. Germline V gene lookup returns CDR1 SNHLY and CDR2 FYNNEI.

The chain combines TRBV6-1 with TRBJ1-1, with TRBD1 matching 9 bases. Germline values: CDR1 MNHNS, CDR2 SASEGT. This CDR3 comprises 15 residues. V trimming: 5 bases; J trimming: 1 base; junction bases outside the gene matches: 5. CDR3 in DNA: TGTGCCAGCAGTTGGGACAGGGCTACGAACACTGAAGCTTTCTTT. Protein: CASSWDRATNTEAFF.

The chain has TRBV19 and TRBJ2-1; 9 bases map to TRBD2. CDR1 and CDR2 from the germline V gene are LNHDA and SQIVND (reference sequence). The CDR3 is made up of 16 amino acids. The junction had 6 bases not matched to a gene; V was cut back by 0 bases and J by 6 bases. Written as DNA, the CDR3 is TGTGCCAGTAGTATAGATTCTGGCGGGGGGGCCAATGAGCAGTTCTTC. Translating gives CASSIDSGGGANEQFF.

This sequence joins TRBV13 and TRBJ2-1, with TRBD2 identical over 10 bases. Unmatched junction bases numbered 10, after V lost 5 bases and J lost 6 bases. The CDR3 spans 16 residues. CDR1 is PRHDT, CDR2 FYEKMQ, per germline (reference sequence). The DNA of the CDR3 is TGTGCCAGCAGCCCGCGGGTAGCGGGAGGTCCCAATGAGCAGTTCTTC. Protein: CASSPRVAGGPNEQFF.

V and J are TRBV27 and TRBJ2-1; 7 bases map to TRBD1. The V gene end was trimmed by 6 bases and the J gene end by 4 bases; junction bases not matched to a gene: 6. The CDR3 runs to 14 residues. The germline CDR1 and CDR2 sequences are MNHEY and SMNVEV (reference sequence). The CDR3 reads CASSWQGEYNEQFF. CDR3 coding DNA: TGTGCCAGCAGCTGGCAGGGGGAATACAATGAGCAGTTCTTC.

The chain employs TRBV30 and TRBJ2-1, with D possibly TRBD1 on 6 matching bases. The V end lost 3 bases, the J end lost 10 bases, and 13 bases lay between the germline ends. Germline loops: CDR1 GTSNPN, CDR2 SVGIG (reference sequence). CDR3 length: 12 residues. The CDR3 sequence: CAWRSAGVEQFF. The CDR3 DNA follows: TGTGCCTGGAGGTCTGCAGGGGTCGAGCAGTTCTTC.

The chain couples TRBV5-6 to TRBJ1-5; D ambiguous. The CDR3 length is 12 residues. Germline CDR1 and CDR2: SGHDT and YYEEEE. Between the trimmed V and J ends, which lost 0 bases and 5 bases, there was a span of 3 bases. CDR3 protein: CASSLVDQPQHF. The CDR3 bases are TGTGCCAGCAGCTTGGTGGATCAGCCCCAGCATTTT.

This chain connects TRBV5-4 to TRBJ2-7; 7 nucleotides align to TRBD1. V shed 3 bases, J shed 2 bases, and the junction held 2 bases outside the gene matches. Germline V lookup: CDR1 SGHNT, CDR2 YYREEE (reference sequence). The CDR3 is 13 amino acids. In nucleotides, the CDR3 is TGTGCCAGCAGCTGGGGACAGCCCTACGAGCAGTACTTC. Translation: CASSWGQPYEQYF.